The following is a T cell receptor beta chain sequence with its context. Its antigen is unknown. These data come from a study of shared clonotypes between healthy human individuals. Across the whole study: There were three CD4 naive, three CD4 memory, two CD8 naive and one CD8 memory plates per donor. The study, taken as a whole, reports: The sharing of 4.5% to 6.5% of naive CD4 clonotypes was seen across a few donors. What naive subsets generally showed was a larger estimated richness than memory subsets showed.

The CDR3 is made up of 15 amino acids. Germline assignment: CDR1 SGHVS and CDR2 FNYEAQ. V shed 3 bases and J 8 bases; nucleotides not matched to a gene: 5. Execution of the assay was at deep level. Generated by immunoSEQ multiplex PCR, the TCRdb table keeps only in-frame clones and is missing some. Altogether approximately 980,000 clones are present, 76% being singletons, with the ten largest covering over 1.3%. The rearrangement links TRBV7-6 to TRBJ2-1; 12 bases map to TRBD2. The specimen sequenced was memory CD4+ T cells sorted from blood. Subset: CD45RA-negative fraction. This receptor was taken from a young man in good health. The CDR3 sequence is CASSFGLAGRDEQFF. The CDR3 nucleotides read TGTGCCAGCAGCTTTGGACTAGCGGGAAGGGATGAGCAGTTCTTC.